Listed here is a single T cell receptor (beta chain). What it recognizes is unknown. This entry is derived from a study of a mutant IDH1 vaccine in newly diagnosed glioma. Study background: Following radiotherapy alone, or alongside temozolomide cycles, vaccination was started after an interval of 4-6 weeks. Of the patients given treatment, roughly 62% were male and 37.5% were female, and a mean age of around 38 years was recorded. Most patients had received both radiotherapy and temozolomide, the prior options being radiotherapy, temozolomide, or both.

This CDR3 contains 14 residues. V gave up 6 bases and J gave up 2 bases, with 14 bases separating them. CDR1 and CDR2 (germline): SNHLY, FYNNEI. TCRdb keeps only in-frame clones here, not all; method: immunoSEQ multiplex PCR. The sample consists of roughly 60,000 clones, about 85% of them appearing once. Sample time point: week 23, last vaccination. Every vaccination contained 300 ug of the mutant IDH1 20-mer peptide and was paired with topical imiquimod. Those who donated had recent WHO grade 3 or 4 IDH1-mutant, ATRX-lost astrocytomas. The J gene is TRBJ2-7, the V gene TRBV2; D possibly corresponds to TRBD2 (6 bases). The sequences come from PBMCs, collected from a glioma patient whose treatment included an IDH1 peptide vaccine. The TCR comes from a man aged 25-40 years with glioma. CDR3 loop: CASRSGTLTYEQYF. The CDR3, as DNA: TGTGCCAGCAGATCCGGGACTCTGACCTACGAGCAGTACTTC.